Shown below are 9 T cell receptor beta chains from a single sample sequenced in a study of STAT5B mutations in CD4+ large granular lymphocyte leukemia. The assay was immunoSEQ multiplex PCR, and TCRdb's table has in-frame clones only and misses some. The data contain tens of thousands of clones, over 70% of them singletons. The specimen sequenced was CD4+ T cells from blood buffy coats. These receptors came from a human donor in good health.

This clone was detected a few times. This rearrangement joins TRBV2 to TRBJ1-2; D perhaps matches TRBD1 (6 bases). V was shortened by 4 bases and J by 4 bases, with 7 bases between the two germline ends. Germline-derived CDR1 and CDR2 are SNHLY and FYNNEI. This CDR3 has 12 amino acids. The CDR3 nucleotides are TGTGCCAGCAGTGGGACAGCCTATGGCTACACCTTC. It yields the protein CASSGTAYGYTF.

This clone came up once. J is TRBJ2-3 and V is TRBV19; D is undetermined. The CDR3 contains 13 residues. With 3 bases removed from V and 4 bases from J, the gap between germline ends came to 8 bases. The germline CDR1 and CDR2 sequences are LNHDA and SQIVND (reference sequence). The CDR3 loop reads CASSMGRPDTQYF. For the CDR3, the DNA is TGTGCCAGTAGTATGGGTCGTCCAGATACGCAGTATTTT.

V and J are TRBV28 and TRBJ1-6, with D hard to call. Germline V gene data show CDR1 as MDHEN and CDR2 as SYDVKM. This CDR3 spans 17 amino acids. V was cut by 1 base and J by 5 bases, with 15 bases left in between. DNA of the CDR3: TGTGCCAGCAGTTTATATACAACGGGCTGGGATAATTCACCCCTCCACTTT. Amino acid sequence: CASSLYTTGWDNSPLHF.

V and J are TRBV7-6 and TRBJ2-3; 13 bases line up with TRBD2. CDR1 is SGHVS, CDR2 FNYEAQ, per germline. The CDR3 runs to 16 residues. The V gene end was trimmed by 7 bases and the J gene end by 6 bases; junction bases not matched to a gene: 10. This chain's CDR3 is CASNLLAGGPADTQYF. DNA of the CDR3: TGTGCCAGCAACCTACTAGCGGGAGGGCCCGCGGATACGCAGTATTTT.

The V gene is TRBV7-2, the J gene TRBJ2-5; D remains ambiguous. The CDR3 has 12 amino acids. Germline values: CDR1 SGHTA, CDR2 FQGNSA. With 1 base removed from V and 5 bases from J, the gap between germline ends came to 5 bases. This CDR3 is CASSLGLETQYF. In DNA form, the CDR3 reads TGTGCCAGCAGCTTAGGGCTCGAGACCCAGTACTTC.

The V call is TRBV10-3, the J call TRBJ2-3, with 8 nucleotides matching TRBD2. The CDR3 covers 15 residues. V shed 10 bases, J shed 6 bases, and the junction held 15 bases outside the gene matches. The germline gives CDR1 ENHRY, CDR2 SYGVKD. The DNA for the CDR3 is TGTGCCACCCACGACGCGGCGGGGGGTGGGGATACGCAGTATTTT. It codes for CATHDAAGGGDTQYF.

This clone was seen a handful of times. V gene TRBV2 combines with J gene TRBJ1-1; the D is unclear. The V end lost 7 bases, the J end lost 0 bases, and 12 bases lay between the germline ends. The CDR3 has 14 amino acids. Germline V CDR1 and CDR2: SNHLY, FYNNEI. The CDR3 nucleotides read TGTGCCAGCACTGATCGGCCTATGAACACTGAAGCTTTCTTT. This codes for CASTDRPMNTEAFF.

This chain joins TRBV12-5 and TRBJ1-2, with D maybe TRBD1 (5 bases). The V end lost 1 base, the J end lost 4 bases, and 13 bases lay between the germline ends. CDR3 length: 15 amino acids. Germline V gene lookup returns CDR1 LGHNT and CDR2 FRNRAP. The CDR3 sequence: CASGLDPIGGYGYTF. The CDR3 DNA is TGTGCTAGTGGTTTGGATCCTATTGGGGGCTATGGCTACACCTTC. The variable domain in full, with the rest retrieved from reference TRBV12-5 and TRBJ1-2, is DARVTQTPRHKVTEMGQEVTMRCQPILGHNTVFWYRQTMMQGLELLAYFRNRAPLDDSGMPKDRFSAEMPDATLATLKIQPSEPRDSAVYFCASGLDPIGGYGYTFGSGTRLTVV.

This clone was detected once. The chain combines TRBV28 with TRBJ1-2, with 7 bases matching TRBD1. The CDR3 extends over 12 amino acids. V was pared by 8 bases and J by 4 bases, with 4 bases of the junction left unmatched. CDR1 and CDR2 from the germline V gene are MDHEN and SYDVKM. The CDR3 bases are TGTGCCAGCCAGGGGGGCTCCTATGGCTACACCTTC. It translates to CASQGGSYGYTF.